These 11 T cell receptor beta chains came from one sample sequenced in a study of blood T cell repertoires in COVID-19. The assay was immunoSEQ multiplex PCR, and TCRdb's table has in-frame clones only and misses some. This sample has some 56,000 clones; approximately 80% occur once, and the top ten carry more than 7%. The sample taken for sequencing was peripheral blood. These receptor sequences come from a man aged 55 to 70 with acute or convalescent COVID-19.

The CDR3 reads CASSLAPGRATQYF. DNA of the CDR3: TGTGCCAGCAGCTTAGCCCCAGGGAGGGCGACCCAGTACTTC. This sequence joins TRBV7-6 and TRBJ2-5; 7 bases match TRBD2. Losses at the gene ends were 0 bases for V and 7 bases for J; bases not matched to a gene: 5. The length of the CDR3 is 14 residues. Looked up from germline, CDR1 is SGHVS and CDR2 is FNYEAQ.

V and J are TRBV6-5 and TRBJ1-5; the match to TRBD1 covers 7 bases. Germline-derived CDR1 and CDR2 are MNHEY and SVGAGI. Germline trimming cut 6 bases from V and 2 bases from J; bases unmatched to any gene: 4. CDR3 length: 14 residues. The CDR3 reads CASRKGQGNQPQHF. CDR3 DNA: TGTGCCAGCAGAAAAGGACAGGGCAATCAGCCCCAGCATTTT.

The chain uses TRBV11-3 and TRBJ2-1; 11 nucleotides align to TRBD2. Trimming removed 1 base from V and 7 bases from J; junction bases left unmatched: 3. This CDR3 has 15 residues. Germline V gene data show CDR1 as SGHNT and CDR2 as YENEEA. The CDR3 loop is CASSLGASGGNEQFF. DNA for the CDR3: TGTGCCAGCAGCTTAGGGGCTAGCGGGGGGAATGAGCAGTTCTTC.

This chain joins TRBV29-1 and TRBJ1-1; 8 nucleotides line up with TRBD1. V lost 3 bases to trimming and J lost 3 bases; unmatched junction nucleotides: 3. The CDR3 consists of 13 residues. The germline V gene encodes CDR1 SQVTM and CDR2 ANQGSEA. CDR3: CSVEAGGYTEAFF. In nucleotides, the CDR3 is TGCAGCGTTGAGGCAGGGGGCTACACTGAAGCTTTCTTT.

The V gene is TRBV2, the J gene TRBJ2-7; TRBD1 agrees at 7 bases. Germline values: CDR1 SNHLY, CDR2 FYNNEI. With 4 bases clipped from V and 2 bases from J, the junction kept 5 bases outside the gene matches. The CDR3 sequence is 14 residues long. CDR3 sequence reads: CASSGWDRTYEQYF. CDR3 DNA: TGTGCCAGCAGTGGATGGGACAGAACCTACGAGCAGTACTTC.

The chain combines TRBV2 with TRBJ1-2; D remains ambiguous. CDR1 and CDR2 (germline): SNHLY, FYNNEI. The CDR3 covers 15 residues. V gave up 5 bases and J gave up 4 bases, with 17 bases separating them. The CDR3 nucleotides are TGTGCCAGCAGTAGCTCAGGAGTCACTAGCTATGGCTACACCTTC. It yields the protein CASSSSGVTSYGYTF. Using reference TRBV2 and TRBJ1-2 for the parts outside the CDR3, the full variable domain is EPEVTQTPSHQVTQMGQEVILRCVPISNHLYFYWYRQILGQKVEFLVSFYNNEISEKSEIFDDQFSVERPDGSNFTLKIRSTKLEDSAMYFCASSSSGVTSYGYTFGSGTRLTVV.

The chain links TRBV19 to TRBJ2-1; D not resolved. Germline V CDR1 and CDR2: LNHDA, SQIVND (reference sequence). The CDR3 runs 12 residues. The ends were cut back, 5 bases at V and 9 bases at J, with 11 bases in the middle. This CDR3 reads CASSLVASEQFF. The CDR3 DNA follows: TGTGCCAGTAGTCTGGTAGCAAGTGAGCAGTTCTTC.

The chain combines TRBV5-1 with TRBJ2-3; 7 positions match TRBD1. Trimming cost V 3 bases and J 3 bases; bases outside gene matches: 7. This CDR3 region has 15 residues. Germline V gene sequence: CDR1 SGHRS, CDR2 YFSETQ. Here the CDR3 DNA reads TGCGCCAGCAGCTCCCAGGGGGAACGGACAGATACGCAGTATTTT. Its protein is CASSSQGERTDTQYF.

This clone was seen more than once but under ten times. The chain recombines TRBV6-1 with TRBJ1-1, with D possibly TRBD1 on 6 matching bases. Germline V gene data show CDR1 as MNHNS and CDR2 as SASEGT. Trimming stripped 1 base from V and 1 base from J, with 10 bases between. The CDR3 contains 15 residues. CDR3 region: CASSEDWTANTEAFF. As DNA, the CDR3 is TGTGCCAGCAGTGAAGATTGGACAGCGAACACTGAAGCTTTCTTT.

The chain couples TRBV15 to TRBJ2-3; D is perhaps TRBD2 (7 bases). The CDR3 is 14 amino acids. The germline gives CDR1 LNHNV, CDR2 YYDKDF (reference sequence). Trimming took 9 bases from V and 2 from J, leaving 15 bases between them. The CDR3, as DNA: TGTGCCACTCACAAGGGGGGGGTCACAGATACGCAGTATTTT. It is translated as CATHKGGVTDTQYF.

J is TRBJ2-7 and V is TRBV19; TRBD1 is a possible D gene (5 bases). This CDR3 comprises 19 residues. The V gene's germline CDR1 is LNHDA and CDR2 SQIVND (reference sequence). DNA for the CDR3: TGTGTCCCCATGCCCGGACGGAACCGCATTGAGTTGGGGCTATACGAGCAGTACTTC. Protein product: CVPMPGRNRIELGLYEQYF.